A single sample gave rise to the 3 T cell receptor beta chains below, sequenced in a study of CD8 T cells in Susac syndrome. RNA was extracted with the RNeasy kit, and a quantity of roughly 0.5 to 1 ug was reverse transcribed using random hexamers. MiXCR, run by TCRdb on the immunoSEQ multiplex PCR reads, gives a single entry per CDR3 protein. The sample holds over 150,000 distinct CDR3 sequences, around 95% seen once. The sequenced sample was CD4+ T cells from PBMCs. The receptors originated from a human donor with Susac syndrome.

The rearrangement uses TRBV9 and TRBJ2-3, with 8 bases lining up with TRBD2. The CDR3 is 18 amino acids. Looked up from germline, CDR1 is SGDLS and CDR2 is YYNGEE. V shed 1 base and J 3 bases; nucleotides not matched to a gene: 13. The CDR3 DNA is TGTGCCAGCAGCGTACCTTCAGCGGGGGTTCTCGAGACAGATACGCAGTATTTT. Protein sequence: CASSVPSAGVLETDTQYF.

The chain links TRBV19 to TRBJ1-2; 7 nucleotides agree with TRBD1. V dropped 6 bases and J dropped 5; count of bases not matched to a gene: 6. Germline-derived CDR1 and CDR2 are LNHDA and SQIVND (reference sequence). The CDR3 covers 13 residues. As DNA, the CDR3 is TGTGCCAGTAGACAGGGGCCTGGGTATGGCTACACCTTC. The encoded protein is CASRQGPGYGYTF.

V and J are TRBV30 and TRBJ1-2; possibly TRBD1 for D (5 bases). The V end was cut by 3 bases, the J end by 4 bases, with 15 bases between. The CDR3 is 14 residues long. Germline V gene data show CDR1 as GTSNPN and CDR2 as SVGIG (reference sequence). The CDR3 nucleotides read TGTGCCTGGAGCGTCGGGGGTCTTGGCTATGGCTACACCTTC. Translation: CAWSVGGLGYGYTF. The variable domain in full, completed from reference TRBV30 and TRBJ1-2, reads SQTIHQWPATLVQPVGSPLSLECTVEGTSNPNLYWYRQAAGRGLQLLFYSVGIGQISSEVPQNLSASRPQDRQFILSSKKLLLSDSGFYLCAWSVGGLGYGYTFGSGTRLTVV.